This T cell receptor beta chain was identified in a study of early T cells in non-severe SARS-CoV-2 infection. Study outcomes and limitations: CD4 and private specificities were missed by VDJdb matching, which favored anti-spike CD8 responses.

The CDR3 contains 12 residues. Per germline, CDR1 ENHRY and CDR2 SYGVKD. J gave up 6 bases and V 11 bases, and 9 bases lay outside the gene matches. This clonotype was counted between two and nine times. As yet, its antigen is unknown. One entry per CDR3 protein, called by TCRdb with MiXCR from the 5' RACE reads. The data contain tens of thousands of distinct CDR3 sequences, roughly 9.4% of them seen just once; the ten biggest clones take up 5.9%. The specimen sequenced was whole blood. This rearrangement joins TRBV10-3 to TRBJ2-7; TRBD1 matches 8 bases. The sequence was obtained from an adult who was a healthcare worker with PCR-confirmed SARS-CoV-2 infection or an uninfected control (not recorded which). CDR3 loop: CALRDRSFEQYF. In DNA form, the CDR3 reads TGTGCCCTCCGGGACAGGTCTTTCGAGCAGTACTTC.